Sequencing of this T cell receptor (beta chain) was carried out in a study of identical twins. Study results and limitations: Some out-of-frame alpha sequences were shared by twins, and these showed excess low generation probability. For zero-insertion analyses, partial confounding could come from invariant MAIT and iNKT cells.

Unique molecular identifiers were in the cDNA, with template-switch universal primer binding. TCRdb reprocessed the 5' RACE reads via MiXCR and lists one record per CDR3 protein. Here the sample spans nearly 650,000 distinct CDR3 sequences, less than 9% being singletons. The CDR3 is 17 amino acids. CDR1 is SGHVS and CDR2 is FQNEAQ in the germline V gene. Trimming cost V 6 bases and J 0 bases; bases outside gene matches: 7. Everyone who gave samples was a healthy Caucasian. This clonotype has a count of ten or more. Its antigen remains unidentified. These data also featured in a second study, about yellow fever vaccine responses in identical twins.

The source material was PBMCs. The V gene is TRBV7-8, the J gene TRBJ2-2, with TRBD2 matching 10 bases. This receptor was identified in a woman between 18 and 29 years old in good health. In DNA form, the CDR3 reads TGTGCCAGCAGAACGACTAGCGGGCAGGCGAACACCGGGGAGCTGTTTTTT. Protein: CASRTTSGQANTGELFF.